The present TCR beta chain was sequenced within a study of blood T cell repertoires in COVID-19. Study at large: Sites across the United States, Italy and Spain contributed samples from acute and convalescent COVID-19. PBMCs, B-cell-depleted T cells, or T cells were the source of the cDNA or gDNA that made up the material.

This CDR3 has 15 residues. Between the trimmed V and J ends, which lost 0 bases and 2 bases, there was a span of 11 bases. The germline gives CDR1 LGHDT, CDR2 YNNKEL (reference sequence). Authors' data handling: The assay estimated nucleated cells by amplifying reference gene primers. TCRdb's copy holds only in-frame clones and misses some; the assay was immunoSEQ multiplex PCR. D and trimming were read from the DNA, whereas the V and J calls and clone size are those reported in that table. The sample lists a few hundred thousand clones, roughly 83% occurring once. Sequencing was carried out using peripheral blood. The chain uses TRBV3-1 (or the pseudogene TRBV3-2) and TRBJ2-7; unclear D gene. This receptor was taken from a man older than 75 with acute or convalescent COVID-19. This CDR3 is CASSQEMGNTYEQYF. The CDR3 region has the DNA TGTGCCAGCAGCCAAGAAATGGGCAATACCTACGAGCAGTACTTC.